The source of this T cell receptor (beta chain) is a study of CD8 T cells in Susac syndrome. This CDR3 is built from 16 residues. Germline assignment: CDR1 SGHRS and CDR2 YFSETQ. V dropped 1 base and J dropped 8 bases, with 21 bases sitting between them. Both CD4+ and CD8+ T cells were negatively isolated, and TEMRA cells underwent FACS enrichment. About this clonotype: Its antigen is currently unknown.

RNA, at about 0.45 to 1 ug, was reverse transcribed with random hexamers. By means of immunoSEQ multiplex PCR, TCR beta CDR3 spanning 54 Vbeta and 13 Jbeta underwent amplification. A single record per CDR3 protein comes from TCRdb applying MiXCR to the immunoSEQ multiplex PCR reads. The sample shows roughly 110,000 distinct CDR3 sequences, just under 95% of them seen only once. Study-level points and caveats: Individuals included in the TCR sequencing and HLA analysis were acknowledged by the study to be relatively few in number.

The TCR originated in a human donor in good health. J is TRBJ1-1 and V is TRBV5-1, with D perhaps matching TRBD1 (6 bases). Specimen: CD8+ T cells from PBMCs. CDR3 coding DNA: TGCGCCAGCAGCTTGACTTGGTCGGGGGCCCCCGGGGAAGCTTTCTTT. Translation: CASSLTWSGAPGEAFF.